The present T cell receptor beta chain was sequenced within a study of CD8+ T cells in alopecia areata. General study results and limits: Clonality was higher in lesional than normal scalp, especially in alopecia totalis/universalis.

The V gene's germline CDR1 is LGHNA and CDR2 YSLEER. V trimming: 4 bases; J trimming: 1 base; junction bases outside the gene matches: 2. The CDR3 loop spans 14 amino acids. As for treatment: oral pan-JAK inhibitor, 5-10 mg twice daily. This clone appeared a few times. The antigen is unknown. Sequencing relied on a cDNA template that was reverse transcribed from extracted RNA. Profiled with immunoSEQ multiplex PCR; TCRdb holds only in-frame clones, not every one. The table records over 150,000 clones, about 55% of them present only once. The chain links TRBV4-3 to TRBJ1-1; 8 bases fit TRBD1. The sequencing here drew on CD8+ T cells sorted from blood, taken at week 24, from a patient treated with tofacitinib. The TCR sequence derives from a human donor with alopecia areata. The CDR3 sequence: CASSRDRGNTEAFF. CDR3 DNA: TGCGCCAGCAGCCGAGACAGGGGGAACACTGAAGCTTTCTTT.